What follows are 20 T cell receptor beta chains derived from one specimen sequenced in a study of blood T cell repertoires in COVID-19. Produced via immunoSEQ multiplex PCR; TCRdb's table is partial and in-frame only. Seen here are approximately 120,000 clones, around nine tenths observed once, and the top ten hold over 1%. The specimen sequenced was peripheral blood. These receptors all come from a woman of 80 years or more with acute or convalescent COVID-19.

CDR3 in DNA: TGTGCCAGCAGTCTTCGACAGGGGCCAGGGGAGCTGTTTTTT. This sequence encodes CASSLRQGPGELFF. The V gene is TRBV2, the J gene TRBJ2-2; 8 bases are shared with TRBD1. The germline V gene encodes CDR1 SNHLY and CDR2 FYNNEI. Trimming removed 5 bases from V and 8 bases from J; junction bases left unmatched: 7. This CDR3 spans 14 amino acids.

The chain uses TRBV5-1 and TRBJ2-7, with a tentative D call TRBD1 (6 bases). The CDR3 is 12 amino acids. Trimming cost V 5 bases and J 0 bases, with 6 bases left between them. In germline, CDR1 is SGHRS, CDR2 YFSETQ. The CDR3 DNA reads TGCGCCAGCAGGGACAGCTCCTACGAGCAGTACTTC. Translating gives CASRDSSYEQYF.

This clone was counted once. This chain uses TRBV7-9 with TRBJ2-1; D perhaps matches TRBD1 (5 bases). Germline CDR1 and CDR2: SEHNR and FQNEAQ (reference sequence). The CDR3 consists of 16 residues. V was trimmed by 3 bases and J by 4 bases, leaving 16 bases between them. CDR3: CASSFDAGFPYNEQFF. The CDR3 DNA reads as TGTGCCAGCAGCTTTGATGCAGGGTTTCCATACAATGAGCAGTTCTTC.

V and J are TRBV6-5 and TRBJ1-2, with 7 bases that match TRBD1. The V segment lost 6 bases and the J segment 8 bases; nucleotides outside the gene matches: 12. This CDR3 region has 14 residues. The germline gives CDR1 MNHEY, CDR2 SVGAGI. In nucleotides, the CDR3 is TGTGCCAGCAGCCCGACAGGGAGCAGGGGAGGCTACACCTTC. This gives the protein CASSPTGSRGGYTF.

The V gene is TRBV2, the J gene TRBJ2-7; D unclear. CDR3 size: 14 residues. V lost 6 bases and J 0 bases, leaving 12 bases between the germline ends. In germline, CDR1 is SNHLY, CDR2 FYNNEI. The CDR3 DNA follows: TGTGCCAGCAGGAAATTCTCAGGCTCCTACGAGCAGTACTTC. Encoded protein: CASRKFSGSYEQYF.

The CDR3 sequence: CASSADLGEQYF. The CDR3, as DNA: TGTGCCAGCAGCGCAGACTTAGGCGAGCAGTACTTC. V gene TRBV11-2 combines with J gene TRBJ2-7; D is ambiguous. The V end lost 5 bases, the J end lost 6 bases, and 11 bases lay between the germline ends. Germline V gives CDR1 SGHAT, CDR2 FQNNGV. This CDR3 has 12 amino acids.

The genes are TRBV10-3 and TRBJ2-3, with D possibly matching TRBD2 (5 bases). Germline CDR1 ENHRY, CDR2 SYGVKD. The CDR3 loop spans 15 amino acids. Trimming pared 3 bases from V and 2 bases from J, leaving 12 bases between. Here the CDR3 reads CAISDLAGFTDTQYF. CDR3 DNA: TGTGCCATCAGTGACTTGGCGGGCTTCACAGATACGCAGTATTTT.

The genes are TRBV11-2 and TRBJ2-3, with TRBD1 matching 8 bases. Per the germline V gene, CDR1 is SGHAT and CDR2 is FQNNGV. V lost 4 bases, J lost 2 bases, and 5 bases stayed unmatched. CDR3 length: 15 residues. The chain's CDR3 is CASSWLTGATDTQYF. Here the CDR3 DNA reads TGTGCCAGCAGCTGGTTGACAGGGGCCACAGATACGCAGTATTTT.

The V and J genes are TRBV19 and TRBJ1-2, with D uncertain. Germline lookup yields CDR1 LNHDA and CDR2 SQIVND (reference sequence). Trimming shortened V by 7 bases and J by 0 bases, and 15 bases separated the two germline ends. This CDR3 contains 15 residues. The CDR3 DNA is TGTGCCAGTACCCCTCGGGGAACTACTAACTATGGCTACACCTTC. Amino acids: CASTPRGTTNYGYTF.

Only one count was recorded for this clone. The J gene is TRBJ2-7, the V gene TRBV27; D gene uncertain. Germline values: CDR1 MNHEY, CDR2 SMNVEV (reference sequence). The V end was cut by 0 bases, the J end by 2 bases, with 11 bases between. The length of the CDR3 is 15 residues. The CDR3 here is CASSLSGSTPYEQYF. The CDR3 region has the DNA TGTGCCAGCAGTTTATCGGGCAGTACCCCCTACGAGCAGTACTTC.

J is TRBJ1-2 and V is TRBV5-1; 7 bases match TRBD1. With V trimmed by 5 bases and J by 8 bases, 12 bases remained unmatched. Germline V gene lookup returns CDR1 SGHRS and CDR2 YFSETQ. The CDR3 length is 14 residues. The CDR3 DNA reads TGCGCCAGCAGTTCCTCAGGGACAGTCAGGGGCTACACCTTC. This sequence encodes CASSSSGTVRGYTF.

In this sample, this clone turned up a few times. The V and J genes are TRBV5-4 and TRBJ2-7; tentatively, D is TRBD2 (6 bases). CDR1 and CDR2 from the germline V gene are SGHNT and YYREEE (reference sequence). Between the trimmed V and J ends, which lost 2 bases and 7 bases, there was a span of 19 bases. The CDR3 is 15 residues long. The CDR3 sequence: CASSFRDSLRAEQYF. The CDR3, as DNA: TGTGCCAGCAGCTTCCGGGACTCCCTCCGGGCGGAGCAGTACTTC.

CDR3 sequence (DNA): TGTGCCAGCAGTTTGCGGAGGAACACTGAAGCTTTCTTT. Its translation is CASSLRRNTEAFF. The chain combines TRBV28 with TRBJ1-1; D call uncertain. Between the trimmed V and J ends, which lost 3 bases and 1 base, there was a span of 6 bases. The length of the CDR3 is 13 residues. Germline loops: CDR1 MDHEN, CDR2 SYDVKM.

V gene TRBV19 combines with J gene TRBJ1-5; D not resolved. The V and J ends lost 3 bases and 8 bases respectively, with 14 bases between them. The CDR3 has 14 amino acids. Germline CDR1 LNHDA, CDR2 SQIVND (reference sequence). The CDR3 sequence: CASSMFSGVKPQHF. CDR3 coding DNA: TGTGCCAGTAGTATGTTTTCCGGGGTTAAGCCCCAGCATTTT.

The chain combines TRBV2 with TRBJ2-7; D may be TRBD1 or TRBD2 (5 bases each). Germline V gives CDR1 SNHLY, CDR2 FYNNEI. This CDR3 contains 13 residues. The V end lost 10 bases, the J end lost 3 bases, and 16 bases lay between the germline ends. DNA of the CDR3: TGTGCCACCAGAGGGGTGCTGTTCTACGAGCAGTACTTC. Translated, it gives CATRGVLFYEQYF.

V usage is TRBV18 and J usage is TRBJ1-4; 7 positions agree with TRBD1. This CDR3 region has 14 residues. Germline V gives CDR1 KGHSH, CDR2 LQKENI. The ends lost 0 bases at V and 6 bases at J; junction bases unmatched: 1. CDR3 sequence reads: CASSPPTGDEKLFF. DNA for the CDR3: TGTGCCAGCTCACCACCCACAGGGGATGAAAAACTGTTTTTT.

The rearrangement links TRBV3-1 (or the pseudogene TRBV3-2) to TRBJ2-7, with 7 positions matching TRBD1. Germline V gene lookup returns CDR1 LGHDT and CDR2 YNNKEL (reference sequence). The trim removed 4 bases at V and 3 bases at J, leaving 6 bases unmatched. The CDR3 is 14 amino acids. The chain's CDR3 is CASSPPGQFYEQYF. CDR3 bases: TGTGCCAGCAGCCCTCCGGGACAGTTCTACGAGCAGTACTTC.

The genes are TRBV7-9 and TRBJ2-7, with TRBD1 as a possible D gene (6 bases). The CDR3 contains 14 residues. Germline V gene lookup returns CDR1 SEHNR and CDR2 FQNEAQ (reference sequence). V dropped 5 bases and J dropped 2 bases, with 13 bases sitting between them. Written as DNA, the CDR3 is TGTGCCAGCAGCCTAACAGGGTCGACCTACGAGCAGTACTTC. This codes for CASSLTGSTYEQYF.

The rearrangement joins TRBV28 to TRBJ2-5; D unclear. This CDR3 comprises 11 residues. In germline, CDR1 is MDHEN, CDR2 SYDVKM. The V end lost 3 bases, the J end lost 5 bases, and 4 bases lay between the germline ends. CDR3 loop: CASSFRETQYF. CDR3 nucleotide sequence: TGTGCCAGCAGTTTCCGGGAGACCCAGTACTTC.

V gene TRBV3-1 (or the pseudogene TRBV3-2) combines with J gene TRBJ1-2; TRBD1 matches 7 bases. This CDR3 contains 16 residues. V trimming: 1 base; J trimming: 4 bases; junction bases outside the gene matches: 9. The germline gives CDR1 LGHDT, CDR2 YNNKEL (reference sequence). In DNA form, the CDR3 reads TGTGCCAGCAGCCAAGGAAACAGGGGAGAGGGCTATGGCTACACCTTC. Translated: CASSQGNRGEGYGYTF.